A selection of T cell receptor beta chains follows, all from one sample in a study of OX40 agonist ivuxolimab in advanced cancers. Measured with immunoSEQ multiplex PCR; TCRdb has only the in-frame clones, and not every one. The data contain 80,000 to 95,000 clones, roughly 93% of them singletons. The source material was CD4+ or CD8+ T cells sorted from blood, sampled in a trial of the OX40 agonist ivuxolimab. The receptors stem from an adult with an advanced solid tumor such as melanoma, head and neck, liver or kidney cancer. CDR3s include the opening cysteine and the closing phenylalanine or tryptophan. D genes are given only for firm matches. Clone size is stated in some rows and not others, as once, few, many or a class when expanded.

TGTGCCTGGAGTGTTTACGGCCTTCGGAACATTCAGTACTTC | CAWSVYGLRNIQYF | TRBJ2-4 | TRBV30 | NA | few
TGTGCCAGCAGTTTATTCGGTGATCAGCCCCAGCATTTT | CASSLFGDQPQHF | TRBJ1-5 | TRBV28 | NA | NA
TGTGCCAGCGCCGTGGGGCAGGGTCGAACTGAAGCTTTCTTT | CASAVGQGRTEAFF | TRBJ1-1 | TRBV28 | NA | NA
TGTGCCTGGAGTGTACCCGGGACTAGCGGCTCCTACGAGCAGTACTTC | CAWSVPGTSGSYEQYF | TRBJ2-7 | TRBV30 | TRBD2 | NA
TGTGCCAGCAGTCCTGGGACTAGCGGTGCAGATACGCAGTATTTT | CASSPGTSGADTQYF | TRBJ2-3 | TRBV28 | TRBD2 | NA
TGTGCCAGCAGCTTGGCGGCGTGGGGGAATCAGCCCCAGCATTTT | CASSLAAWGNQPQHF | TRBJ1-5 | TRBV5-6 | NA | NA
TGCGCCAGCAGCCTCATGGGTCAAAAGAACACTGAAGCTTTCTTT | CASSLMGQKNTEAFF | TRBJ1-1 | TRBV5-1 | NA | NA
TGCGCCAGCAGCCAAGTGGAGGGGGCGGCTGGAAACACCATATATTTT | CASSQVEGAAGNTIYF | TRBJ1-3 | TRBV4-3 | TRBD1 | NA
TGTGCCAGCAGCCCCCGACGACTAGTAGATACGCAGTATTTT | CASSPRRLVDTQYF | TRBJ2-3 | TRBV7-2 | NA | NA
TGCGCCAGCAGCCAAGAAGAATTGAACACCGGGGAGCTGTTTTTT | CASSQEELNTGELFF | TRBJ2-2 | TRBV4-3 | NA | few
TGTGCCAGCAGCTTAGTGGGGGGCGCGGGTGGAAACACCATATATTTT | CASSLVGGAGGNTIYF | TRBJ1-3 | TRBV7-2 | NA | NA
TGCGCCAGCAGCTTGGCCGGATACGGGGAGACCCAGTACTTC | CASSLAGYGETQYF | TRBJ2-5 | TRBV5-1 | NA | NA
TGTGCCAGCAGTGCCACCGGGACAGGGCATTACTTC | CASSATGTGHYF | TRBJ2-4 | TRBV6-5 | TRBD1 | once
TGTGCCAGCAGTTTACCGGACAGGGTACGTTCACCCCTCCACTTT | CASSLPDRVRSPLHF | TRBJ1-6 | TRBV28 | TRBD1 | NA
TGTGCCAGCAGTACCCCACTCTCAGCGGGAGGGGGAGATACGCAGTATTTT | CASSTPLSAGGGDTQYF | TRBJ2-3 | TRBV28 | TRBD2 | NA